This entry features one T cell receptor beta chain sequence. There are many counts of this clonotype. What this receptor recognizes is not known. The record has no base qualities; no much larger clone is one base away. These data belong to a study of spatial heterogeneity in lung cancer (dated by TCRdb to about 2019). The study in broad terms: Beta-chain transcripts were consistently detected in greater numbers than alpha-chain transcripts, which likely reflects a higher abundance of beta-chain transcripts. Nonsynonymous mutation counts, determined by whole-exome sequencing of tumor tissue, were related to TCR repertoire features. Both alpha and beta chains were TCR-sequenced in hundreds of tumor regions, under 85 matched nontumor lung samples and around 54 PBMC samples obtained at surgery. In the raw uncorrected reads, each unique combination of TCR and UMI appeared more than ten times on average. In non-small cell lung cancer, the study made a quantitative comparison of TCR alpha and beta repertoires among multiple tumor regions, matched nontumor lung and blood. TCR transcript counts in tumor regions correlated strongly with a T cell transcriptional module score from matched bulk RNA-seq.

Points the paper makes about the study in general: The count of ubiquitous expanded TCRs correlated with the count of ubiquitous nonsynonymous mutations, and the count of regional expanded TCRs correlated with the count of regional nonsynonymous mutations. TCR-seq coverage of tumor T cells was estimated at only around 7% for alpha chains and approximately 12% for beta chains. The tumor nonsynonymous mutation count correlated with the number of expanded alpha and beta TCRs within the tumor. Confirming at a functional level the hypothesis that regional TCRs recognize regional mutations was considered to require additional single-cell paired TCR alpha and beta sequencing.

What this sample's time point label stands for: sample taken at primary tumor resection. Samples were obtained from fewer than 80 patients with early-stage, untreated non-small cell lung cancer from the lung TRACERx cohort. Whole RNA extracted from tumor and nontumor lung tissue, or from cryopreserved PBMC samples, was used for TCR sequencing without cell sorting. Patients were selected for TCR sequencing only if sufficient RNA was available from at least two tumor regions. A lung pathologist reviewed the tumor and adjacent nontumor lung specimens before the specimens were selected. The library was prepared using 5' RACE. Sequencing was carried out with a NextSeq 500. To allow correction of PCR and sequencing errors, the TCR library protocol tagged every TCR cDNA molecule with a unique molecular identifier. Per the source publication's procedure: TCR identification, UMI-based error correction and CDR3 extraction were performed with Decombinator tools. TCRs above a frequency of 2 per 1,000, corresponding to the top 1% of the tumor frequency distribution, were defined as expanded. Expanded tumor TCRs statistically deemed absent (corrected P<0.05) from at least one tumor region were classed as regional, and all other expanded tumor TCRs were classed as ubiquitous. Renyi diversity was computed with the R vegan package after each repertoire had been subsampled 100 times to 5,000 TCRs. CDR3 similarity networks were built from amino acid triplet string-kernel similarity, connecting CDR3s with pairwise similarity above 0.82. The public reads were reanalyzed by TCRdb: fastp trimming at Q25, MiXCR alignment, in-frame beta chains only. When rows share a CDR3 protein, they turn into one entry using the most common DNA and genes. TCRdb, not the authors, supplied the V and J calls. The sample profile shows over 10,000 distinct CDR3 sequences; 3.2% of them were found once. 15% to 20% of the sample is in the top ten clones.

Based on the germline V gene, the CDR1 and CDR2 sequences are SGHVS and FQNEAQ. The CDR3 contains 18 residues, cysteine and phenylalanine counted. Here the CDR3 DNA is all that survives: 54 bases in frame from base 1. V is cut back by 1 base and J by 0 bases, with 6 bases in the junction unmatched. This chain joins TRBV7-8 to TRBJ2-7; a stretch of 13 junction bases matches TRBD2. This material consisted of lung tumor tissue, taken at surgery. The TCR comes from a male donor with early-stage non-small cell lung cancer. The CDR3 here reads CASSLGTSGGPNSYEQYF. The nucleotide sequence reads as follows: TGTGCCAGCAGCTTAGGGACTAGCGGGGGCCCTAACTCCTACGAGCAGTACTTC. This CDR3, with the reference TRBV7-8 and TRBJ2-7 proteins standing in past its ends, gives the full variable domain GAGVSQSPRYKVAKRGQDVALRCDPISGHVSLFWYQQALGQGPEFLTYFQNEAQLDKSGLPSDRFFAERPEGSVSTLKIQRTQQEDSAVYLCASSLGTSGGPNSYEQYFGPGTRLTVT.